These T cell receptor beta chains were read from a single sample in a study of blood T cells in healthy people across ages. TCRdb re-called the 5' RACE reads with MiXCR, one entry per CDR3 protein. The data hold 870,000 or so distinct CDR3 sequences, with 29% observed a single time. The sample taken for sequencing was blood. These receptors were taken from a woman of 80 years or more in good health. Both conserved end residues are part of each CDR3. The order of the fields is V gene, CDR3 protein.

TRBV11-2	CASSLGPERLFVETQYF
TRBV7-3	CASSQAPLVREKYF
TRBV5-4	CASNLLSAVNEQFF
TRBV4-3	CASSQGSQVDTYNEQFF
TRBV11-2	CASSRNTGQGRETQYF
TRBV4-3	CASSPGETLNYGYTF
TRBV5-8	CASSFRNNQPQHF
TRBV12-3/TRBV12-4	CASSNKQGSYEQYF
TRBV7-8	CASSLALSSGEQFF
TRBV30	CAWIGTRWGNEQFF
TRBV3-1	CASSYGVGTPTFETQYF